This TCR beta chain was recorded in a study of blood T cell repertoires in COVID-19. The CDR3 consists of 15 residues. The germline gives CDR1 MNHEY, CDR2 SVGAGI. Between the trimmed V and J ends, which lost 7 bases and 8 bases, there was a span of 18 bases. TCRdb's table, derived via immunoSEQ multiplex PCR, lists solely in-frame clones and lacks some. The sample carries about 130,000 clones, about 83% recorded once. The receptor was derived from a human donor in a cohort sampled during active COVID-19. The chain uses TRBV6-5 and TRBJ1-6, with D perhaps matching TRBD1 (5 bases). The specimen sequenced was peripheral blood. The CDR3 sequence: CASTTDSRWDSPLHF. CDR3 nucleotides: TGTGCCAGCACAACCGACAGTCGTTGGGATTCACCCCTCCACTTT.